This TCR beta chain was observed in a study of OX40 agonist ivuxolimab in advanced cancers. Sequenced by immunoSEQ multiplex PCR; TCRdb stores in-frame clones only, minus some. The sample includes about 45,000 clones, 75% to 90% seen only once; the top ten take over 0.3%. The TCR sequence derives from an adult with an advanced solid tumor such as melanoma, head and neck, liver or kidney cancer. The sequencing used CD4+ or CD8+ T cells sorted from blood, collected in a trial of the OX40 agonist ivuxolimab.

CDR3 sequence: CASSATRTGEEKLFF. CDR3 nucleotides: TGCGCCAGTTCGGCCACACGGACAGGGGAGGAAAAACTGTTTTTT. V is TRBV4-1 and J is TRBJ1-4; 9 nucleotides align to TRBD1. V shed 9 bases, J shed 8 bases, and the junction held 13 bases outside the gene matches. In germline, CDR1 is MGHRA, CDR2 YSYEKL. The CDR3 sequence is 15 residues long.